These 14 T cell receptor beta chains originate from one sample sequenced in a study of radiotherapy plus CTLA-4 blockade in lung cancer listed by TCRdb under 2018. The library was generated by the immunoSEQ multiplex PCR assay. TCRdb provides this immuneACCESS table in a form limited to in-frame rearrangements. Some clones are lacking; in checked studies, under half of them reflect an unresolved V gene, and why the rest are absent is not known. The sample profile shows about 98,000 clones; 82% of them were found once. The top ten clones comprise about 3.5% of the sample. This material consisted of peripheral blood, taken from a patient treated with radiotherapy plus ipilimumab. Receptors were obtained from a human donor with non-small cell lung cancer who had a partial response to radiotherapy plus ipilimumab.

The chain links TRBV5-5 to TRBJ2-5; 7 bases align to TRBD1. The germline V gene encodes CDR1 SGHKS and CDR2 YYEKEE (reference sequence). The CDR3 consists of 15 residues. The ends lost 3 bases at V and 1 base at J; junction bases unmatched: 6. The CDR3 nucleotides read TGTGCCAGCAGCTCTTGGGACAGACCCCAAGAGACCCAGTACTTC. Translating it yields CASSSWDRPQETQYF.

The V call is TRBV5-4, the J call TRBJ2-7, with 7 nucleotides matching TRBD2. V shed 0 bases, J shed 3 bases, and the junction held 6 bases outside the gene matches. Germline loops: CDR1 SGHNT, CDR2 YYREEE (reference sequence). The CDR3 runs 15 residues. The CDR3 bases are TGTGCCAGCAGCTTGGACGGCGGGAGTCTCTACGAGCAGTACTTC. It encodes CASSLDGGSLYEQYF.

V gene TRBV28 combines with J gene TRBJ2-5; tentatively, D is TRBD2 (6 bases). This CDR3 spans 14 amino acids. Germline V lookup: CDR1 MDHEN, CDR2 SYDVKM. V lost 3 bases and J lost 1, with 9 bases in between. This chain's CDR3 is CASSFGGTQETQYF. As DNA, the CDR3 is TGTGCCAGCAGTTTCGGCGGGACCCAAGAGACCCAGTACTTC.

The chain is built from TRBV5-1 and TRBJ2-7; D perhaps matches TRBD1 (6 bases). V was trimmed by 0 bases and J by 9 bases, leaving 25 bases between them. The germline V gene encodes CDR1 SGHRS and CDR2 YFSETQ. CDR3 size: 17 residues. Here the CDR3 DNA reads TGCGCCAGCAGCTTGGATAAGACTACAGGGAAAATGGATCGGCAGTACTTC. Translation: CASSLDKTTGKMDRQYF.

CDR3 protein: CASSHLLRLNTEAFF. The DNA for the CDR3 is TGCGCCAGCAGCCATTTGCTCAGGCTGAACACTGAAGCTTTCTTT. This chain connects TRBV4-1 to TRBJ1-1; D is undetermined. Germline loops: CDR1 MGHRA, CDR2 YSYEKL. Trimming took 3 bases from V and 0 from J, leaving 11 bases between them. This CDR3 comprises 15 residues.

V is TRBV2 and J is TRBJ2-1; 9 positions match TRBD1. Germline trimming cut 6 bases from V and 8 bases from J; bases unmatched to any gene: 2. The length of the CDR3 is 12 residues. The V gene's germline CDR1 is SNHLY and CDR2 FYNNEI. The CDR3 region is CASRGQGDEQFF. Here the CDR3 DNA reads TGTGCCAGCAGGGGACAGGGCGATGAGCAGTTCTTC.

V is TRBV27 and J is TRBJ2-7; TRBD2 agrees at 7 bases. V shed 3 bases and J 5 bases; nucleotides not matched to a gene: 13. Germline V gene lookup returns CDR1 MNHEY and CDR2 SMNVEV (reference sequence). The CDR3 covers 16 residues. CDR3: CASSFAARTSLDEQYF. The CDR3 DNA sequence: TGTGCCAGCAGTTTCGCAGCCCGGACTAGTCTAGACGAGCAGTACTTC.

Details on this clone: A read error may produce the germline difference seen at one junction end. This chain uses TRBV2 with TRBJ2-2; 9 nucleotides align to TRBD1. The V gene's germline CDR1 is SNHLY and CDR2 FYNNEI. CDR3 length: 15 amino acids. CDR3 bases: TGTGCCAGCAGGGAAGGTACAGGGGGCGGCGGGGAGCTGTTTTTT. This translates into CASREGTGGGGELFF.

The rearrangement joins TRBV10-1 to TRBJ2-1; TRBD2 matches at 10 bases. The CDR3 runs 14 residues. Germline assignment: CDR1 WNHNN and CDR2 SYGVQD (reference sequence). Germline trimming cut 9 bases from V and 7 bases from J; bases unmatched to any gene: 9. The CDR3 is CARAQREGLNEQFF. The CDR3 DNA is TGCGCCAGAGCTCAGCGGGAGGGCCTGAATGAGCAGTTCTTC.

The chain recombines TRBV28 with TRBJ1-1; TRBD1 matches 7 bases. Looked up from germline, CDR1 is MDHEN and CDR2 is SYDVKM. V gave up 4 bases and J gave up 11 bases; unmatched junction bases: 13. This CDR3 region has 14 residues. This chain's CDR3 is CASSSSLPDRAAFF. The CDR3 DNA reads TGTGCCAGCAGTTCCTCCCTCCCCGACAGGGCTGCTTTCTTT.

The CDR3 is CASIFPGVDGYTF. CDR3 nucleotides: TGTGCCAGCATCTTCCCAGGGGTGGATGGCTACACCTTC. V is TRBV6-1 and J is TRBJ1-2, with TRBD1 as a possible D gene (6 bases). Germline CDR1 reads MNHNS; CDR2 reads SASEGT. Between the trimmed V and J ends, which lost 7 bases and 6 bases, there was a span of 15 bases. The CDR3 is 13 residues long.

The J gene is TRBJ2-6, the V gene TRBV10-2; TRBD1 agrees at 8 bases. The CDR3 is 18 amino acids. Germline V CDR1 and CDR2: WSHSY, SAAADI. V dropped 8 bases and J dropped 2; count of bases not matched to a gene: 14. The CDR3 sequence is CASGARTGKSAGANVLTF. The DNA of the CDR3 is TGCGCCAGCGGGGCAAGGACAGGGAAGTCCGCTGGGGCCAACGTCCTGACTTTC.

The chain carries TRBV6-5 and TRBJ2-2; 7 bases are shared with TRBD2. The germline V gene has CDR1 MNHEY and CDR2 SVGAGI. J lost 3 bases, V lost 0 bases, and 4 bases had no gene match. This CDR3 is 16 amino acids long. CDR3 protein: CASSYSSGDYTGELFF. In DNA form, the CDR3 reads TGTGCCAGCAGTTACTCAAGCGGGGATTACACCGGGGAGCTGTTTTTT.

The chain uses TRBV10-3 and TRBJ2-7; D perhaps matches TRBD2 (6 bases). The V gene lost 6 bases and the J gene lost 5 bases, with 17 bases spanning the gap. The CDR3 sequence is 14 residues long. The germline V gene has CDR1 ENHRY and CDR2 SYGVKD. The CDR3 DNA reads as TGTGCCATCAGCCCCTACGGGAGCCAGCACGAGCAGTACTTC. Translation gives CAISPYGSQHEQYF.